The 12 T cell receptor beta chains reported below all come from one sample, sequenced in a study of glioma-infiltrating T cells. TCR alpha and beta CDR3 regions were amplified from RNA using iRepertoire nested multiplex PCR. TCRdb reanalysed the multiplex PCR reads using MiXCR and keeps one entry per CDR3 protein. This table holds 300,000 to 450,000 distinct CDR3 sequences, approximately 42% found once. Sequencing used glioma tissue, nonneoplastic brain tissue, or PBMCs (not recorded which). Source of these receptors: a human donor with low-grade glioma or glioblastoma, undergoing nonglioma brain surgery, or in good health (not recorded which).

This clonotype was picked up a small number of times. CDR3 coding DNA: TGTGCCAGCAGTTTCGGACAGGGGGCTTGGGAGCAGTACTTC. Its translation is CASSFGQGAWEQYF. This sequence joins TRBV27 and TRBJ2-7, with 11 bases identical to TRBD1. Germline CDR1 MNHEY, CDR2 SMNVEV (reference sequence). This CDR3 region has 14 residues. The trim removed 3 bases at V and 7 bases at J, leaving 5 bases unmatched.

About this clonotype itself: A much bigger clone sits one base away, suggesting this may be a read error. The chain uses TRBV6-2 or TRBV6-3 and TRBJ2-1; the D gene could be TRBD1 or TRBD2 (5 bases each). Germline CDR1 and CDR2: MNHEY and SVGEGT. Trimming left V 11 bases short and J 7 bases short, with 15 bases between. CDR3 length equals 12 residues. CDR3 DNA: TGTGCCGCGTCCGGGACGTTTAATGAGCAGTTCTTC. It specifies CAASGTFNEQFF.

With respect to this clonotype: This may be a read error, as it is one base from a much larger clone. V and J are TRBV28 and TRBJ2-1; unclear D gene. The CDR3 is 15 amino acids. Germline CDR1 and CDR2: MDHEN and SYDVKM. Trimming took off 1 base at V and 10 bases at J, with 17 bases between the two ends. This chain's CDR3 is CASSLFGTHSYEQFF. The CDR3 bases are TGTGCCAGCAGTTTATTCGGTACCCACTCCTACGAGCAGTTCTTC.

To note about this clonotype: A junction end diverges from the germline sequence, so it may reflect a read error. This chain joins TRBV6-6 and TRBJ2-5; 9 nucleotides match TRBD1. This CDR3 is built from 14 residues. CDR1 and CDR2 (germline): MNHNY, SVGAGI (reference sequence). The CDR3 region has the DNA TGTGTCAGCAGTAACAGGGGGCGGAGAGAGACCCAGTACTTC. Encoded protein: CVSSNRGRRETQYF.

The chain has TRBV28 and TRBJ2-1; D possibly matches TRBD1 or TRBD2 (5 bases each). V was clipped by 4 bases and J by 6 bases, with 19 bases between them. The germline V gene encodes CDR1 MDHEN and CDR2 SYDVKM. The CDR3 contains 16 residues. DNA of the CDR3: TGTGCCAGCAGTTCCTTGGACTTCGGGGACCTCAATGAGCAGTTCTTC. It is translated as CASSSLDFGDLNEQFF.

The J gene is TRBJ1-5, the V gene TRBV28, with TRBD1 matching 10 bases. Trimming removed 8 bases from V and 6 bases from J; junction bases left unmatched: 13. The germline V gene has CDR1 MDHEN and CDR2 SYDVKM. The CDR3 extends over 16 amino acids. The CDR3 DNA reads TGTGCCAGCTCCCTCCCGGGACAGGGGTATGGTCAGCCCCAGCATTTT. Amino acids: CASSLPGQGYGQPQHF.

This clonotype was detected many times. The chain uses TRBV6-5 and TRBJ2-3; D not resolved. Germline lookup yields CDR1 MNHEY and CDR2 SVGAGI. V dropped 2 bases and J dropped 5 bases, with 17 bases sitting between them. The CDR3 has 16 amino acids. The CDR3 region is CASSYLQLGPGDTQYF. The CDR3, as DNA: TGTGCCAGCAGTTACCTCCAGCTAGGGCCCGGAGATACGCAGTATTTT.

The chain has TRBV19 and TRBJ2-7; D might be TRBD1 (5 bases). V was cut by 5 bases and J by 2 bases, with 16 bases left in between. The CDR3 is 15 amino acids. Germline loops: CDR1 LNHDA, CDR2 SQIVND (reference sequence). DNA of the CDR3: TGTGCCAGTAGTTTCACAGGCCAACTAACCTACGAGCAGTACTTC. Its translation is CASSFTGQLTYEQYF.

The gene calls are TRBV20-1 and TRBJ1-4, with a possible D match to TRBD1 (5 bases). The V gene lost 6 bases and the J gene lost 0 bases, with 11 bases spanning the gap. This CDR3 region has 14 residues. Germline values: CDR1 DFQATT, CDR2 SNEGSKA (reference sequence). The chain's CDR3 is CSAPGGATNEKLFF. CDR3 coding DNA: TGCAGTGCCCCCGGGGGGGCAACTAATGAAAAACTGTTTTTT.

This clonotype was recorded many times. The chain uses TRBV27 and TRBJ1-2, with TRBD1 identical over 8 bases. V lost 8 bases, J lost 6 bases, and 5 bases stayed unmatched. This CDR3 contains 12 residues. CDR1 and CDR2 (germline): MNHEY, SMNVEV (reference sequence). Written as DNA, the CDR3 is TGTGCCAGCTCGGACAGGGTAAATGGCTACACCTTC. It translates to CASSDRVNGYTF.

CDR3 sequence (DNA): TGTGCCAGCAGTCAGGAGGTAGGATACCAAGAGACCCAGTACTTC. Its translation: CASSQEVGYQETQYF. This chain connects TRBV12-3 or TRBV12-4 to TRBJ2-5; D might be TRBD2 (5 bases). Trimming took off 5 bases at V and 0 bases at J, with 13 bases between the two ends. CDR3 length equals 15 residues.

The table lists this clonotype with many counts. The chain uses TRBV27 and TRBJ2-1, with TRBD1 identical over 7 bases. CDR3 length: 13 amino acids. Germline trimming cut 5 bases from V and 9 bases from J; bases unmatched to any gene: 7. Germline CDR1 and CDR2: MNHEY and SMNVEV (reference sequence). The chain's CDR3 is CASSPQGYGEQFF. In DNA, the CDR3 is TGTGCCAGCAGTCCACAGGGGTACGGTGAGCAGTTCTTC.